The rows below give T cell receptor beta chains drawn from one sample of a study of human T cells and chemical hapten exposure. MiXCR, run by TCRdb on the RACE reads, gives a single entry per CDR3 protein. This table has more than 150,000 distinct CDR3 sequences, about 14% appearing once. The sequences come from whole blood, collected in connection with sensitization to the hapten diphenylcyclopropenone (DPC). These receptors all stem from a woman between 25 and 40 years old with alopecia areata. Some clones in this sample may be carry-over from other donors' samples. The CDR3 runs from the conserved cysteine through the conserved F or W. The order of the fields is clone size, J gene, V gene, D gene, CDR3 DNA, CDR3 protein. D genes are given only for firm matches. Part of the rows lack a size; the others show once, few, many or a class for expanded clones.

>-|TRBJ2-3|TRBV27|-
TGTGCCAGCAGGGGGTTTGTGGGACCCAAGAGGGATATGCAGTATTTT
CASRGFVGPKRDMQYF
>-|TRBJ1-4|TRBV27|-
TGTGCCAGCAGTTGGGATGTTAATGAAAAACTGTTTTTT
CASSWDVNEKLFF
>-|TRBJ2-3|TRBV7-8|TRBD2
TGTGCCAGCAGCTTAGCGCCTAGCGGGGGTTCCCTCAAAGATACGCAGTATTTT
CASSLAPSGGSLKDTQYF
>few|TRBJ1-1|TRBV6-2/TRBV6-3|-
TGTGCCAGCAGTTATGCTAGGGGTGAAGCTTTCTTT
CASSYARGEAFF
>-|TRBJ2-3|TRBV20-1|TRBD2
TGCAGTGCTAGAGCGACTAGCGGTGACACAGATACGCAGTATTTT
CSARATSGDTDTQYF
>few|TRBJ2-3|TRBV6-2/TRBV6-3|-
TGTGCCAGCACCTCGGGCACAGATACGCAGTATTTT
CASTSGTDTQYF
>few|TRBJ2-1|TRBV12-5|-
TGTGCTAGTGGTCTGTCTTACAATGAGCAGTTCTTC
CASGLSYNEQFF
>few|TRBJ1-3|TRBV7-2|-
TGTGCCAGCAGCTTAGTAACCGGGAGGACTGGAAACACCATATATTTT
CASSLVTGRTGNTIYF
>many|TRBJ2-3|TRBV9|-
TGTGCCAGCAGCTTTGGACCTTCAGGGGGCACAGATACGCAGTATTTT
CASSFGPSGGTDTQYF
>few|TRBJ1-2|TRBV7-8|-
TGTGCCAGCAGCTTAAGGATGCGGGATAACTATGGCTACACCTTC
CASSLRMRDNYGYTF